A single sample is the source of the 11 T cell receptor beta chains below, sequenced in a study of identifying expanded T cells in peripheral blood. This table comes from immunoSEQ multiplex PCR, and its TCRdb copy is limited to in-frame clones, with some not included. The sample includes about 130,000 clones, about 86% of them seen just once. What was sequenced was blood. These receptors were collected from a person aged 18-69 years in good health.

V is TRBV28 and J is TRBJ1-1; 9 bases align to TRBD1. The V segment lost 9 bases and the J segment 9 bases; nucleotides outside the gene matches: 5. CDR1 is MDHEN, CDR2 SYDVKM, per germline. CDR3 length: 11 amino acids. In DNA form, the CDR3 reads TGTGCCAGTCAAAACAGGGGGCAAGCTTTCTTT. Its translation is CASQNRGQAFF.

The chain employs TRBV5-4 and TRBJ2-3; the D gene is possibly TRBD2 (6 bases). V lost 4 bases to trimming and J lost 4 bases, with 13 bases between them. This CDR3 comprises 14 residues. Germline V gene sequence: CDR1 SGHNT, CDR2 YYREEE (reference sequence). CDR3 protein: CASSERSGADTQYF. The CDR3 DNA sequence: TGTGCCAGCAGCGAAAGATCGGGGGCAGATACGCAGTATTTT.

The chain joins TRBV5-4 to TRBJ2-5, with a weak D call TRBD1 (5 bases). The germline V gene encodes CDR1 SGHNT and CDR2 YYREEE (reference sequence). Deletions cut 0 bases from V and 3 bases from J, with 9 bases between. CDR3 length: 14 residues. CDR3 sequence: CASSLAGFEETQYF. Written as DNA, the CDR3 is TGTGCCAGCAGCTTGGCAGGGTTCGAAGAGACCCAGTACTTC. Filled out from reference TRBV5-4 and TRBJ2-5, the complete variable domain reads ETGVTQSPTHLIKTRGQQVTLRCSSQSGHNTVSWYQQALGQGPQFIFQYYREEENGRGNFPPRFSGLQFPNYSSELNVNALELDDSALYLCASSLAGFEETQYFGPGTRLLVL.

This chain uses TRBV7-9 with TRBJ2-1; 10 positions match TRBD2. This CDR3 region has 18 residues. The V gene end was trimmed by 4 bases and the J gene end by 5 bases; junction bases not matched to a gene: 14. The germline V gene encodes CDR1 SEHNR and CDR2 FQNEAQ (reference sequence). The CDR3 DNA reads as TGTGCCAGCAGCTCACTAAAAGCGGGAGGGCTGTTCGACAATGAGCAGTTCTTC. Amino acid sequence: CASSSLKAGGLFDNEQFF.

The gene calls are TRBV19 and TRBJ1-1; 8 positions agree with TRBD1. This CDR3 has 13 residues. Germline CDR1 reads LNHDA; CDR2 reads SQIVND (reference sequence). After removal of 8 bases from V and 4 bases from J, the junction contained 6 bases not matched to a gene. The CDR3 reads CASGRGPVTEAFF. The CDR3 DNA follows: TGTGCCAGTGGCAGGGGGCCTGTCACTGAAGCTTTCTTT.

The chain carries TRBV5-6 and TRBJ1-5; D is possibly TRBD1 (5 bases). The CDR3 is made up of 16 amino acids. From germline, CDR1 is SGHDT and CDR2 YYEEEE. V was trimmed by 0 bases and J by 0 bases, leaving 10 bases between them. The CDR3 loop is CASSLGGHYSNQPQHF. The CDR3 DNA reads as TGTGCCAGCAGCTTGGGGGGCCATTATAGCAATCAGCCCCAGCATTTT.

The CDR3 loop is CASSPETSGGSGELFF. The CDR3 nucleotides are TGTGCCAGCAGCCCAGAGACTAGCGGGGGGTCCGGGGAGCTGTTTTTT. The genes are TRBV7-6 and TRBJ2-2; 13 positions match TRBD2. Germline CDR1 and CDR2: SGHVS and FNYEAQ. The J segment lost 6 bases and the V segment lost 5 bases, leaving 6 bases of the junction unmatched. This CDR3 contains 16 residues.

A word on this clone: Additional DNA sequences in this sample encode the identical CDR3. V and J are TRBV7-2 and TRBJ1-3; weak D call: TRBD1 (5 bases). The CDR3 is 16 residues long. Germline CDR1 is SGHTA and CDR2 is FQGNSA. V was shortened by 5 bases and J by 0 bases, with 14 bases between the two germline ends. Here the CDR3 DNA reads TGTGCCAGCAGCCCGTCCCGGGGCAACTCTGGAAACACCATATATTTT. This gives the protein CASSPSRGNSGNTIYF.

The chain combines TRBV4-2 with TRBJ2-2; D not resolved. This CDR3 spans 12 amino acids. Germline CDR1 reads LGHNA; CDR2 reads YNFKEQ. Trimming took off 0 bases at V and 7 bases at J, with 3 bases between the two ends. Here the CDR3 reads CASSQEGGELFF. In nucleotides, the CDR3 is TGTGCCAGCAGCCAAGAGGGCGGGGAGCTGTTTTTT.

The V gene is TRBV19, the J gene TRBJ1-5, with D possibly being TRBD1 (5 bases). V was shortened by 5 bases and J by 6 bases, with 20 bases between the two germline ends. Germline CDR1 and CDR2: LNHDA and SQIVND (reference sequence). The CDR3 is 16 residues long. The CDR3 bases are TGTGCCAGTAGTCTCGACAGTGTAGGCGGCCCTCAGCCCCAGCATTTT. Amino acid sequence: CASSLDSVGGPQPQHF.

V gene TRBV9 combines with J gene TRBJ2-2; 10 bases agree with TRBD2. The V gene end was trimmed by 3 bases and the J gene end by 5 bases; junction bases not matched to a gene: 4. The CDR3 contains 15 residues. Germline CDR1 and CDR2: SGDLS and YYNGEE. Here the CDR3 DNA reads TGTGCCAGCAGCGCCAGACTAGCGGGTACCGGGGAGCTGTTTTTT. Protein sequence: CASSARLAGTGELFF.